This record looks at one T cell receptor beta chain sequence and its context. What it binds is unknown. This sample is drawn from a study of T cells in Graves' hyperthyroidism and ophthalmopathy. The study's findings and limits: With a median lead of approximately 6 months before onset, the model predicted ophthalmopathy.

RNA transcripts gave rise to amplified TCR beta CDR3 regions. The TCR CDR3 was amplified in a first-round RT-PCR using the HTBI primer set. One entry per CDR3 protein results from TCRdb running MiXCR on the multiplex PCR reads. The sample records approximately 560,000 distinct CDR3 sequences, roughly 46% being singletons. The V gene lost 5 bases and the J gene lost 2 bases, with 15 bases spanning the gap. The CDR3 has 15 amino acids. Looked up from germline, CDR1 is SGHVS and CDR2 is FQNEAQ. The sequence came from a woman younger than 30 with Graves' hyperthyroidism. This sequence joins TRBV7-8 and TRBJ2-5; D may be TRBD2 (5 bases). Sequenced sample: peripheral blood or thyroid tissue (not recorded which). The DNA for the CDR3 is TGTGCCAGCAGCGACCTGAGGGTGCAGCAAGAGACCCAGTACTTC. Amino acid sequence: CASSDLRVQQETQYF.